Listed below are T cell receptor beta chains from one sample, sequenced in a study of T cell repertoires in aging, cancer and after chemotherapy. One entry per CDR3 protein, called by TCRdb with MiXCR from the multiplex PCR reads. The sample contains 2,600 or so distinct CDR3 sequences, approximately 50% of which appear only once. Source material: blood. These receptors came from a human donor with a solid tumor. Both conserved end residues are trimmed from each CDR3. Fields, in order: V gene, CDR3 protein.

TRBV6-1	ASRKPANYGYT
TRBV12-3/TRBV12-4	ASSPGPSNQPQH
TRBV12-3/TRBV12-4	ASSNPTGTNTGELF
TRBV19	ASSPGTSGGLQF
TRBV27	ASRSTGGAGGYT
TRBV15	ATSRPASGDQETQY
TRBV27	ASRPSGGAGQPQH
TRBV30	AWSSISGELF
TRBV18	ASSPPTSGGLVV
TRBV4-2	ASSQAINTGELF
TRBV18	ASSPDYEQY
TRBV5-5	ASSSGRTDSPLH
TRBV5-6	ASSEGGSQETQY
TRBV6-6	ASSYSPAGGIYNEQF
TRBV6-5	ASSYSAGEAF
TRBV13	ASRWKGSYNSPLH
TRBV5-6	ASSFWDPRNTEAF
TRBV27	AIRGNLNTEAF
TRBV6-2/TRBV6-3	ASSQRQIQETQY
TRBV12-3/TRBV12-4	ASSPADRGRPEKLF
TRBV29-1	SVGPNRDTEAF
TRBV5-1	ASSGSAGRDTGELF
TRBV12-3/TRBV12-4	ANSSTGVAGYEQY
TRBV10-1	ASSEGGQGAVDEQF
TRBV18	ASSPLHGYEQY
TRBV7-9	ASSPSVGGYEQY
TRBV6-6	ASSKPQGEAF
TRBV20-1	SAYLLDDSSGVTDTQY
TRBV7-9	ASSLRRRGMSNEKLF
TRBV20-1	SARQRGTGELF
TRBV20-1	SARAIRGQYT
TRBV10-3	AIGGIITDRANTGELF
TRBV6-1	ASSYQVTRGYGYT
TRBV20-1	RTPGQGSTEAF
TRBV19	ASSPTGTDPYEQY